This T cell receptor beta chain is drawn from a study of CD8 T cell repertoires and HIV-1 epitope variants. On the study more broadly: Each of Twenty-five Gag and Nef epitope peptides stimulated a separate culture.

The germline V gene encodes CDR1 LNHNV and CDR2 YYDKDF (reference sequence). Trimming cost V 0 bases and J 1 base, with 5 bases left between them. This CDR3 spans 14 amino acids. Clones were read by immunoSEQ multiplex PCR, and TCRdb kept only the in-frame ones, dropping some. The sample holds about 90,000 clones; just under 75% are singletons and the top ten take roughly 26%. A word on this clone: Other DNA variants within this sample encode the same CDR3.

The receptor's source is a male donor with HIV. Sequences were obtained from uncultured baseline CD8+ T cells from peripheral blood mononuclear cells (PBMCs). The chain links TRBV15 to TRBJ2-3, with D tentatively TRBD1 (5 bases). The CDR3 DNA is TGTGCCACCAGCAGAGACAGGGGCACAGATACGCAGTATTTT. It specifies CATSRDRGTDTQYF.